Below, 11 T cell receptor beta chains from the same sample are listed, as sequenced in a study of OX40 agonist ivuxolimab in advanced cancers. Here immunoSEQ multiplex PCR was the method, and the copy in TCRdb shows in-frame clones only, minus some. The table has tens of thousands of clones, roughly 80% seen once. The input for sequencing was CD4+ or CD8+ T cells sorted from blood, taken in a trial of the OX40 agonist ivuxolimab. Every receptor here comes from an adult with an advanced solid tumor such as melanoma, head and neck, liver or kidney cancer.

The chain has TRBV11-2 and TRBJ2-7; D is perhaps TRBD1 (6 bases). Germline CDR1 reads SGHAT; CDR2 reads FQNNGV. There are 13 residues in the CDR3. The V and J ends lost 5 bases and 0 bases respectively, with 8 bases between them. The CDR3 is CASSQGSSYEQYF. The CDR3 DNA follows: TGTGCCAGCAGCCAGGGGAGCTCCTACGAGCAGTACTTC.

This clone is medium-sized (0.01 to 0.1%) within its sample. The CDR3 sequence: CASSPPQGAGGNTIYF. The CDR3 bases are TGTGCCAGCAGCCCTCCTCAGGGGGCGGGAGGAAACACCATATATTTT. The chain uses TRBV7-9 and TRBJ1-3; 8 nucleotides agree with TRBD1. The germline V gene has CDR1 SEHNR and CDR2 FQNEAQ (reference sequence). V gave up 5 bases and J gave up 4 bases; unmatched junction bases: 10. This CDR3 comprises 16 residues.

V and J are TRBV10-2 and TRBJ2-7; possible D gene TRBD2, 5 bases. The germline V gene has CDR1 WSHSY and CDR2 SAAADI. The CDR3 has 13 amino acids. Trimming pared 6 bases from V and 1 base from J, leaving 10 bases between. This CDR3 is CASRNGISYEQYF. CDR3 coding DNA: TGCGCCAGCAGGAACGGGATTTCCTACGAGCAGTACTTC.

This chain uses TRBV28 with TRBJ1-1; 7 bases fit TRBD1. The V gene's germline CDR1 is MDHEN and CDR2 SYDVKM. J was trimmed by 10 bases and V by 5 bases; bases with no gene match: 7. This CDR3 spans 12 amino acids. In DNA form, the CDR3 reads TGTGCCAGCAGTGACGCACAGGGGTTAGCTTTCTTT. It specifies CASSDAQGLAFF.

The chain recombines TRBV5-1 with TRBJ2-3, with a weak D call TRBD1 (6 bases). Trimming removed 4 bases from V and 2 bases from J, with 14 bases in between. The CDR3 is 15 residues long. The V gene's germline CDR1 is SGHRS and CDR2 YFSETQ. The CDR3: CASSQGTTDTDTQYF. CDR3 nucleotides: TGCGCCAGCAGCCAAGGGACAACCGACACAGATACGCAGTATTTT.

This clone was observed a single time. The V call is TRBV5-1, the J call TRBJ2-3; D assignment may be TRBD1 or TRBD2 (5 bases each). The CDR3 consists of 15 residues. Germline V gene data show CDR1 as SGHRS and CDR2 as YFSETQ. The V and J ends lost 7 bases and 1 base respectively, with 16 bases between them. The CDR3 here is CASQIGGRGTDTQYF. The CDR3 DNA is TGCGCCAGCCAAATTGGGGGAAGAGGCACAGATACGCAGTATTTT.

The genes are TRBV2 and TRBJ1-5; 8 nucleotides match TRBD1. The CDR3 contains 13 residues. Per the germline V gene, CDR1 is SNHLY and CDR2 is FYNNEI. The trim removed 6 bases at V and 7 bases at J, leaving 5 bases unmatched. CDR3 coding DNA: TGTGCCAGCAGGACAGGGGAGGGACAGCCCCAGCATTTT. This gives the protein CASRTGEGQPQHF.

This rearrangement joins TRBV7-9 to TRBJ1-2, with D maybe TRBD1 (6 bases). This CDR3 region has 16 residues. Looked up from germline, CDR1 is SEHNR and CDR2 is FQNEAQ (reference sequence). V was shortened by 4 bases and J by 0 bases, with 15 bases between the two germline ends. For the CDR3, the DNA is TGTGCCAGCAGCTCCCCAGCGGACAGCTCTAACTATGGCTACACCTTC. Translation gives CASSSPADSSNYGYTF.

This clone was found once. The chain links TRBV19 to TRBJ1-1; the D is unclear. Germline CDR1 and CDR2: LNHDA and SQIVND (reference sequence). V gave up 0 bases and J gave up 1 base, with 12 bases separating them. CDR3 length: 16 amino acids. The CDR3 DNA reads TGTGCCAGTAGTATAGAATCCGGGGTCACGAACACTGAAGCTTTCTTT. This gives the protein CASSIESGVTNTEAFF. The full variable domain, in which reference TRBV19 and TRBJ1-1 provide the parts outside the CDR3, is DGGITQSPKYLFRKEGQNVTLSCEQNLNHDAMYWYRQDPGQGLRLIYYSQIVNDFQKGDIAEGYSVSREKKESFPLTVTSAQKNPTAFYLCASSIESGVTNTEAFFGQGTRLTVV.

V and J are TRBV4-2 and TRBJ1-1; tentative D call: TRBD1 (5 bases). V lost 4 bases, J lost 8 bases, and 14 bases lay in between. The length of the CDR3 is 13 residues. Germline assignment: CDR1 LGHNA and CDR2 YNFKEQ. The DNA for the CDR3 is TGTGCCAGCAGCCCAGGGTTGAATCGGGAAGCTTTCTTT. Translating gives CASSPGLNREAFF.

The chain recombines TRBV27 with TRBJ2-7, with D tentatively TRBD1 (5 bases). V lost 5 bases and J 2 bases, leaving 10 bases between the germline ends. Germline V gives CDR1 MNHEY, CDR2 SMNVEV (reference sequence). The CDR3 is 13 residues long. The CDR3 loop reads CASSPTGPYEQYF. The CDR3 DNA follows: TGTGCCAGCAGTCCCACAGGTCCCTACGAGCAGTACTTC.